Shown below are 27 T cell receptor beta chains from a single sample sequenced in a study of tumor-infiltrating lymphocytes in primary liver carcinoma. TCR beta cDNA was made from 400 to 500 ng total RNA with a constant-region primer. Three nested multiplex PCR rounds, a slightly modified ARM-PCR method, built the TCR beta libraries. The two initial PCR rounds, about 9 cycles each, used TRBV1-TRBV30 forward and C-beta reverse primers. Each CDR3 protein is one row after TCRdb ran MiXCR on the multiplex PCR reads. Among about 74,000 distinct CDR3 sequences, approximately 74% were seen once, and the ten largest hold roughly 26%. Each 20-30 mg portion of unsorted bulk tissue served as the source for co-extraction of RNA and DNA. Sequencing was carried out using liver tumor tissue from sampling region 4. Subset noted: tumor region T4, right-lateral pole. Receptors were obtained from a man aged 40-50 years with primary liver carcinoma and hepatitis B virus infection.

The V gene is TRBV29-1, the J gene TRBJ2-7; maybe TRBD1 (6 bases). Trimming pared 5 bases from V and 4 bases from J, leaving 15 bases between. Germline V lookup: CDR1 SQVTM, CDR2 ANQGSEA. The CDR3 has 13 amino acids. The chain's CDR3 is CSVFGQSAYEQYF. CDR3 in DNA: TGCAGCGTTTTCGGACAGTCCGCATACGAGCAGTACTTC.

Regarding this clonotype: Lacking the conserved final phenylalanine or tryptophan, this CDR3 likely reflects a read error. The DNA of the CDR3 is TGTGCCAACAGATCCCAGGACTCGGCCCACCAAGAGACCCAGTACATT. Residues: CANRSQDSAHQETQYI. J is TRBJ2-5 and V is TRBV11-2, with a tentative D call TRBD2 (5 bases). Germline V gives CDR1 SGHAT, CDR2 FQNNGV. The V end lost 10 bases, the J end lost 0 bases, and 21 bases lay between the germline ends. The CDR3 covers 16 residues.

This chain joins TRBV4-2 and TRBJ1-5; possible D gene TRBD1, 5 bases. The CDR3 totals 16 residues. V was clipped by 0 bases and J by 11 bases, with 20 bases between them. Germline CDR1 reads LGHNA; CDR2 reads YNFKEQ. The CDR3 is CASSQDWAQVGQSQHF. DNA of the CDR3: TGTGCCAGCAGCCAAGATTGGGCACAGGTCGGCCAGTCCCAGCATTTT.

This clonotype was counted only a few times. A much larger clone lies a single base off, so this may be a read error. V usage is TRBV4-2 and J usage is TRBJ1-1; D uncertain. CDR3 length: 14 residues. CDR1 and CDR2 (germline): LGHNA, YNFKEQ. The CDR3 sequence: CASNQLKEGTEAFF. In DNA form, the CDR3 reads TGTGCCAGCAACCAACTGAAAGAGGGCACTGAAGCTTTCTTT.

CDR3 bases: TGTGCCAGCTCACCTTACACAGATACGCAGTATTTT. As protein: CASSPYTDTQYF. The chain recombines TRBV18 with TRBJ2-3, with D unclear. The CDR3 has 12 amino acids. The V gene lost 3 bases and the J gene lost 2 bases, with 3 bases spanning the gap. The V gene's germline CDR1 is KGHSH and CDR2 LQKENI. Using reference TRBV18 and TRBJ2-3 for the parts outside the CDR3, the full variable domain is NAGVMQNPRHLVRRRGQEARLRCSPMKGHSHVYWYRQLPEEGLKFMVYLQKENIIDESGMPKERFSAEFPKEGPSILRIQQVVRGDSAAYFCASSPYTDTQYFGPGTRLTVL.

The chain employs TRBV11-1 and TRBJ2-4; a possible D gene is TRBD2 (5 bases). The CDR3 loop spans 17 amino acids. Germline loops: CDR1 SGHAT, CDR2 FQDESV (reference sequence). Trimming stripped 3 bases from V and 2 bases from J, with 17 bases between. DNA of the CDR3: TGTGCCAGCAGCTTTCCCGGTACTAGAGGGACCAAAAACATTCAGTACTTC. This codes for CASSFPGTRGTKNIQYF.

About this clonotype: A much larger clone differs by one base, so this may be a read error. The chain is built from TRBV4-1 and TRBJ2-2; D may be TRBD1 or TRBD2 (7 bases each). V lost 6 bases and J 3 bases, leaving 14 bases between the germline ends. The CDR3 is 15 amino acids. The germline gives CDR1 MGHRA, CDR2 YSYEKL. The CDR3 DNA reads as TGCGCCAGCAGAGGGGGCGGGGGAGACACCGGGGAGCTGTTTTTT. It translates to CASRGGGGDTGELFF.

For this clonotype: At one end, the junction sequence differs from germline, possibly due to a read error. The chain combines TRBV11-2 with TRBJ2-7, with D uncertain. Germline V CDR1 and CDR2: SGHAT, FQNNGV. The CDR3 runs to 13 residues. CDR3 sequence (DNA): TGTACCAGAAGCTTAGAAAGGCGCGCCGACCAGTACTTC. Its protein product is CTRSLERRADQYF. The full variable domain, completed using reference TRBV11-2 and TRBJ2-7, is EAGVAQSPRYKIIEKRQSVAFWCNPISGHATLYWYQQILGQGPKLLIQFQNNGVVDDSQLPKDRFSAERLKGVDSTLKIQPAKLEDSAVYLCTRSLERRADQYFGPGTRLTVT.

This clonotype showed up just a few times. This chain uses TRBV11-2 with TRBJ2-1, with 13 bases identical to TRBD2. The CDR3 is 14 amino acids. Germline CDR1 is SGHAT and CDR2 is FQNNGV. V gave up 4 bases and J gave up 16 bases; unmatched junction bases: 10. CDR3 in DNA: TGTGCCAGCAGCTCCCTACTAGCGGGAGGGCGGCACTTCTTC. Its translation is CASSSLLAGGRHFF.

As to this clonotype: The conserved phenylalanine or tryptophan normally closing the CDR3 is absent here, so this likely arose from a read error. The gene calls are TRBV11-1 and TRBJ2-7, with no clear D. This CDR3 is built from 13 residues. The V end lost 1 base, the J end lost 2 bases, and 6 bases lay between the germline ends. Looked up from germline, CDR1 is SGHAT and CDR2 is FQDESV (reference sequence). CDR3 amino acids: CASSLGSPYEQYP. The CDR3 region has the DNA TGTGCCAGCAGCTTAGGATCGCCCTACGAGCAGTACCCC.

This clonotype appeared once. The junction shows a germline mismatch at one end, possibly a read error. The rearrangement links TRBV6-2 or TRBV6-3 to TRBJ1-1, with D uncertain. Germline lookup yields CDR1 MNHEY and CDR2 SVGEGT. The CDR3 extends over 14 amino acids. For the CDR3, the DNA is TGCGCCAGCAGTTACGAGAGAGCAGCCAATGAAGCTTTCTTC. Translation: CASSYERAANEAFF.

V usage is TRBV6-1 and J usage is TRBJ2-1; 8 bases are a match to TRBD2. V gave up 9 bases and J gave up 5 bases; unmatched junction bases: 12. Looked up from germline, CDR1 is MNHNS and CDR2 is SASEGT. CDR3 length: 15 residues. CDR3 DNA: TGTGCCAGTAGCAAATGGGGACTAGTGGACAATGAGCAGTTCTTC. Translation gives CASSKWGLVDNEQFF.

Of note for this clonotype: Sequence at one end of the junction differs from germline and may be a read error. The chain couples TRBV6-1 to TRBJ2-2; TRBD2 matches at 7 bases. The CDR3 extends over 17 amino acids. Germline CDR1 and CDR2: MNHNS and SASEGT. CDR3 amino acids: CTSSVLEGGPNTEELFF. The CDR3, as DNA: TGTACCAGCAGTGTGTTAGAGGGAGGGCCGAACACCGAGGAGCTGTTTTTT.

This CDR3 is CASRGGGLESQHF. The CDR3 nucleotides are TGTGCCAGCCGCGGCGGCGGGCTCGAGTCCCAGCATTTT. J is TRBJ1-5 and V is TRBV6-5; the D is unclear. From germline, CDR1 is MNHEY and CDR2 SVGAGI. There are 13 residues in the CDR3. The V end was cut by 8 bases, the J end by 11 bases, with 19 bases between.

Comments on this clonotype: Since the CDR3 does not end with the conserved phenylalanine or tryptophan, this likely comes from a read error. The chain recombines TRBV29-1 with TRBJ2-1, with 13 bases fitting TRBD2. This CDR3 has 20 residues. Germline CDR1 and CDR2: SQVTM and ANQGSEA. DNA for the CDR3: TGCATCGTTGAAGATGTCGGGACTAGCGGGATCATTAGCTCCTACAATGAGCAGTTCATC. This encodes CIVEDVGTSGIISSYNEQFI.

About this clonotype itself: One end of the junction varies from germline; a read error may be responsible. The CDR3 spells CASSLTFGGAYTKAFF. CDR3 bases: TGTGCCAGCAGCTTAACTTTCGGAGGGGCCTACACTAAAGCTTTCTTT. V and J are TRBV11-2 and TRBJ1-1; the D gene is possibly TRBD1 (5 bases). Germline CDR1 and CDR2: SGHAT and FQNNGV. CDR3 size: 16 residues.

The chain recombines TRBV6-1 with TRBJ2-3; possible D gene TRBD2, 5 bases. Trimming shortened V by 1 base and J by 0 bases, and 14 bases separated the two germline ends. This CDR3 contains 17 residues. Germline CDR1 is MNHNS and CDR2 is SASEGT. CDR3 in amino acids: CASSEVDGPGSTDTQYF. The CDR3, as DNA: TGTGCCAGCAGTGAAGTGGATGGGCCGGGGAGCACAGATACGCAGTATTTT.

This clonotype is categorized as medium-sized. J is TRBJ1-2 and V is TRBV29-1, with 8 positions matching TRBD1. Unmatched junction bases numbered 8, after V lost 7 bases and J lost 7 bases. Germline V gene data show CDR1 as SQVTM and CDR2 as ANQGSEA. The CDR3 extends over 12 amino acids. In nucleotides, the CDR3 is TGCAGCGCTTCGGACAGGGTCGTTGGCTACACCTTC. This translates into CSASDRVVGYTF.

Of note for this clonotype: One junction end disagrees with the germline gene, perhaps due to a read error. The gene calls are TRBV29-1 and TRBJ2-3; D is uncertain. Germline lookup yields CDR1 SQVTM and CDR2 ANQGSEA. This CDR3 is built from 13 residues. CDR3 coding DNA: TGCAGTGTTGAGTCGCAGGGCACAGATACGCAGTATTTT. Protein sequence: CSVESQGTDTQYF.

A word on this clonotype: Lacking the conserved final phenylalanine or tryptophan, this CDR3 likely reflects a read error. This chain joins TRBV6-6 and TRBJ2-2, with D perhaps given as TRBD1 or TRBD2 (5 bases each). The germline V and J ends were trimmed by 8 bases and 11 bases, with 12 bases remaining between them. This CDR3 spans 11 amino acids. Germline CDR1 and CDR2: MNHNY and SVGAGI (reference sequence). In DNA form, the CDR3 reads TGTGCCAGCCGGGGCGGCGGAGAGCTGTTTTAT. It specifies CASRGGGELFY.

As to this clonotype: This may be a read error, as it is one base from a much larger clone. This sequence joins TRBV5-4 and TRBJ2-1; TRBD2 matches at 9 bases. Germline-derived CDR1 and CDR2 are SGHNT and YYREEE (reference sequence). CDR3 length: 13 amino acids. In DNA form, the CDR3 reads TGTCCCAGCAGCTTAGCGGGAGACGTTGAGCAGTTCTTC. Protein product: CPSSLAGDVEQFF.

In its sample, this clonotype was seen many times. The chain couples TRBV5-1 to TRBJ2-5; D gene ambiguous. Germline V gives CDR1 SGHRS, CDR2 YFSETQ. CDR3 length: 14 amino acids. The V end was cut by 6 bases, the J end by 1 base, with 13 bases between. CDR3 sequence reads: CASMVSIAQETQYF. The CDR3 DNA reads as TGCGCCAGCATGGTCAGCATAGCCCAAGAGACCCAGTACTTC.

In regard to this clonotype: The conserved closing phenylalanine or tryptophan is absent in this CDR3, likely reflecting a read error. J is TRBJ2-3 and V is TRBV13, with a weak D call TRBD1 (5 bases). This CDR3 is 14 amino acids long. Germline CDR1 reads PRHDT; CDR2 reads FYEKMQ (reference sequence). In nucleotides, the CDR3 is TGTGCCAGCAGCTTAACCCAGGGCGCAGATACACAGTATCTT. This encodes CASSLTQGADTQYL.

With respect to this clonotype: One junction end does not reproduce the germline sequence, and a read error may be involved. The chain uses TRBV12-3 or TRBV12-4 and TRBJ1-2; TRBD1 is a possible D gene (5 bases). The CDR3 has 15 residues. This CDR3 is CASSFSSVGDYGYTF. In DNA, the CDR3 is TGTGCTAGCAGTTTCTCATCGGTAGGGGACTATGGCTACACCTTC.

J is TRBJ2-1 and V is TRBV5-1; TRBD1 matches at 9 bases. This CDR3 spans 14 amino acids. Germline assignment: CDR1 SGHRS and CDR2 YFSETQ. After removal of 3 bases from V and 6 bases from J, the junction contained 4 bases not matched to a gene. CDR3: CASSSDRGSNEQFF. For the CDR3, the DNA is TGCGCCAGCAGCTCGGACAGGGGAAGCAATGAGCAGTTCTTC.

The rearrangement uses TRBV12-3 or TRBV12-4 and TRBJ1-5; D not certain. V lost 2 bases to trimming and J lost 4 bases, with 6 bases between them. There are 13 residues in the CDR3. This chain's CDR3 is CASSLIRNQPQHF. The CDR3 DNA follows: TGTGCCAGCAGTTTAATCCGGAATCAGCCCCAGCATTTT.

This clonotype occurred a few times. The junction departs from germline at one end; a sequencing error may be responsible. V gene TRBV28 combines with J gene TRBJ2-7, with D tentatively TRBD1 (5 bases). CDR1 is MDHEN and CDR2 is SYDVKM in the germline V gene. CDR3 length: 15 residues. CDR3 sequence: CAAEWGPRASYEQYF. The CDR3 nucleotides are TGTGCCGCCGAATGGGGCCCCAGGGCCTCCTATGAGCAGTACTTC. The variable domain in full, completed from reference TRBV28 and TRBJ2-7, reads DVKVTQSSRYLVKRTGEKVFLECVQDMDHENMFWYRQDPGLGLRLIYFSYDVKMKEKGDIPEGYSVSREKKERFSLILESASTNQTSMYLCAAEWGPRASYEQYFGPGTRLTVT.